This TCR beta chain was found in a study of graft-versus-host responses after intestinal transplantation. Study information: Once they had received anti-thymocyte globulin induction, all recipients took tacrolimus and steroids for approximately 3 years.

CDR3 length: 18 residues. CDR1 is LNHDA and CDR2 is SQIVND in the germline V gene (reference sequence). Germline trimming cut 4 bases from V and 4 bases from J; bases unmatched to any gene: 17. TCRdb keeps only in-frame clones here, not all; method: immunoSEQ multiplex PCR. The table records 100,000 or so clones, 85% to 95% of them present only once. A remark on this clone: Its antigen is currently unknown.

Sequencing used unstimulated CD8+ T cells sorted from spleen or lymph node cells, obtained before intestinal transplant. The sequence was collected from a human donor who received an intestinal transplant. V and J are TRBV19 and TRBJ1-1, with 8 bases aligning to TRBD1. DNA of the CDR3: TGTGCCAGTAGTACCCACGTGGAACAGGGGGTCGCGAGCACTGAAGCTTTCTTT. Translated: CASSTHVEQGVASTEAFF.